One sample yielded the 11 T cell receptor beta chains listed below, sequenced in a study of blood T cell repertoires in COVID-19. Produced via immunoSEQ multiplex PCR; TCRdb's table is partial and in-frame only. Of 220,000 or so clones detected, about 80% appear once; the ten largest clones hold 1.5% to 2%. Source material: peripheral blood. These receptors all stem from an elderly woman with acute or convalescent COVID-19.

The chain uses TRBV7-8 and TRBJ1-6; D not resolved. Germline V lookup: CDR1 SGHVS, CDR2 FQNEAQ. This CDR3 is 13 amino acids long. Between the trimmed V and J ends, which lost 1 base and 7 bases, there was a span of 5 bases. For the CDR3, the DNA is TGTGCCAGCAGCTTAGAACTCAATTCACCCCTCCACTTT. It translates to CASSLELNSPLHF. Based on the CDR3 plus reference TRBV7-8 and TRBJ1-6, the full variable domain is GAGVSQSPRYKVAKRGQDVALRCDPISGHVSLFWYQQALGQGPEFLTYFQNEAQLDKSGLPSDRFFAERPEGSVSTLKIQRTQQEDSAVYLCASSLELNSPLHFGNGTRLTVT.

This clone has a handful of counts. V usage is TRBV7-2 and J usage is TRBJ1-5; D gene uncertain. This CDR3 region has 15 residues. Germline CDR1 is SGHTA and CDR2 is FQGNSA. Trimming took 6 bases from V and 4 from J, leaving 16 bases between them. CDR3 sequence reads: CASRKDRGLNQPQHF. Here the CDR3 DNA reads TGTGCCAGCAGAAAGGACCGAGGACTGAATCAGCCCCAGCATTTT.

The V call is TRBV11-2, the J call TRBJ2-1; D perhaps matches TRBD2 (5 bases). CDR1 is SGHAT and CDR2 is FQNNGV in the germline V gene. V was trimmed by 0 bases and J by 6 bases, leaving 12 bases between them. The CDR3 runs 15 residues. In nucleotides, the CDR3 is TGTGCCAGCAGCTTAGAATTGGCGGGCCCCAATGAGCAGTTCTTC. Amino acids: CASSLELAGPNEQFF.

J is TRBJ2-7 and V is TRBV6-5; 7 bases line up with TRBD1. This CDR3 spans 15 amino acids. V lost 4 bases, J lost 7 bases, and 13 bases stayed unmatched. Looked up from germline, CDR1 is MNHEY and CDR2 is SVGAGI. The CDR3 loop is CASSSGGTGAREQYF. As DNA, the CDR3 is TGTGCCAGCAGTTCTGGGGGTACAGGGGCACGTGAGCAGTACTTC.

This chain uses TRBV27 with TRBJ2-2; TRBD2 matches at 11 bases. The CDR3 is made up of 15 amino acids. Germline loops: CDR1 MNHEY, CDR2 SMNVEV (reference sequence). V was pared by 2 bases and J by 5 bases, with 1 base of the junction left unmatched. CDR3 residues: CASSLTSGRTGELFF. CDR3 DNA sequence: TGTGCCAGCAGTTTAACTAGCGGGAGAACCGGGGAGCTGTTTTTT.

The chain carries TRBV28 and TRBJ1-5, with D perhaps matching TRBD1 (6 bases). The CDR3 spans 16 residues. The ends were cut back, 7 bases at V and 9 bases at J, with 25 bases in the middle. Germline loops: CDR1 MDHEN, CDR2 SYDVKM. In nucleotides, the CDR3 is TGTGCCAGCACCGAAACAGGGCCCTCCTTAAGTCGGCCCCAGCATTTT. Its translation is CASTETGPSLSRPQHF. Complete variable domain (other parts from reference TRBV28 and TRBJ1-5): DVKVTQSSRYLVKRTGEKVFLECVQDMDHENMFWYRQDPGLGLRLIYFSYDVKMKEKGDIPEGYSVSREKKERFSLILESASTNQTSMYLCASTETGPSLSRPQHFGDGTRLSIL.

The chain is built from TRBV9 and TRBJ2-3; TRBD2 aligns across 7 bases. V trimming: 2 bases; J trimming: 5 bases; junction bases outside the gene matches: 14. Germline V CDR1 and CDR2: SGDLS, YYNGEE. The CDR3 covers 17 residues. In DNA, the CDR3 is TGTGCCAGCAGCGTCGAAGAAAGGGGTGCGGGAGAAGATACGCAGTATTTT. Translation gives CASSVEERGAGEDTQYF.

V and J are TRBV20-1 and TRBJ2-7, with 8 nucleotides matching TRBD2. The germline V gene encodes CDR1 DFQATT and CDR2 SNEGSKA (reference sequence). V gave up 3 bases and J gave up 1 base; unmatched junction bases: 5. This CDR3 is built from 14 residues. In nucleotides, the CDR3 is TGCAGTGCTAGTAAGGGACTAGAGTCCTACGAGCAGTACTTC. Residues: CSASKGLESYEQYF.

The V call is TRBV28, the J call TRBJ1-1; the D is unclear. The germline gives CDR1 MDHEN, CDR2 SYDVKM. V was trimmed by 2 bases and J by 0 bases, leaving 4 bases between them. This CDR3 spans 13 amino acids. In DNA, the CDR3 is TGTGCCAGCAGTTTAACTGTGAACACTGAAGCTTTCTTT. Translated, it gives CASSLTVNTEAFF.

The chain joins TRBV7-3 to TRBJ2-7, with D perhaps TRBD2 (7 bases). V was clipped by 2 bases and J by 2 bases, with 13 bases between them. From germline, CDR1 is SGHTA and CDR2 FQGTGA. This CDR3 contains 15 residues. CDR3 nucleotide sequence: TGTGCCAGCAGCTTAGGGGCGGGGGCTGCCTACGAGCAGTACTTC. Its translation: CASSLGAGAAYEQYF.

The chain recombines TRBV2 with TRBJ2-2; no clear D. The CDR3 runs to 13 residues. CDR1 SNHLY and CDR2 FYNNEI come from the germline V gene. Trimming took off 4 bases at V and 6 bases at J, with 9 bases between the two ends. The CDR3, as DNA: TGTGCCAGCAGTGCTGATAGCCCCGGGGAGCTGTTTTTT. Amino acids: CASSADSPGELFF.